The 16 T cell receptor beta chains listed next were all sequenced from one sample in a study of T-cell reconstitution after alpha-beta-depleted transplantation in children. Unique molecular identifiers were used in preparing the TCRbeta library. TCRdb used MiXCR to reprocess the PCR reads, holding one entry per CDR3 protein. This sample has 120,000 or so distinct CDR3 sequences, with over 9% found just once. Sample: PBMCs from the stem cell graft donor, taken from the stem cell graft. The receptors were sampled from a human donor who donated a stem cell graft to a child with acute lymphoblastic leukemia.

This clonotype was recorded at least ten times. The rearrangement joins TRBV10-3 to TRBJ2-3, with D possibly being TRBD1 or TRBD2 (6 bases each). The germline gives CDR1 ENHRY, CDR2 SYGVKD. V dropped 0 bases and J dropped 4 bases, with 8 bases sitting between them. There are 14 residues in the CDR3. CDR3 sequence reads: CAISESGGADTQYF. CDR3 DNA: TGTGCCATCAGTGAGTCGGGGGGCGCAGATACGCAGTATTTT.

This clonotype is categorized as medium-sized. Because the CDR3's place on the DNA is in doubt, the DNA is left out and the CDR3 is given as listed by TCRdb. The chain recombines TRBV28 with TRBJ1-2; the tabulated D call, TRBD1, remains unverified against the DNA. CDR1 MDHEN and CDR2 SYDVKM come from the germline V gene. Termini included, the CDR3 measures 15 amino acids. The CDR3: CASILDRGLDYGYTF.

In its sample, this clonotype was seen many times. A read error may produce the germline difference seen at one junction end. The J gene is TRBJ2-3, the V gene TRBV7-2; 11 nucleotides agree with TRBD2. The germline CDR1 and CDR2 sequences are SGHTA and FQGNSA. The CDR3 totals 14 residues. CDR3 in amino acids: CASTLAGGPDTQYF. The CDR3 DNA reads as TGTGCCAGCACCTTAGCGGGAGGGCCGGATACGCAGTATTTT. Drawing the rest from reference TRBV7-2 and TRBJ2-3, the complete variable domain is GAGVSQSPSNKVTEKGKDVELRCDPISGHTALYWYRQSLGQGLEFLIYFQGNSAPDKSGLPSDRFSAERTGGSVSTLTIQRTQQEDSAVYLCASTLAGGPDTQYFGPGTRLTVL.

This clonotype was counted many times. CDR3 DNA: TGCGCCAGCAGCCAAGATCCCCCGCCCAACAATGAGCAGTTCTTC. Encoded protein: CASSQDPPPNNEQFF. The chain joins TRBV4-1 to TRBJ2-1; no clear D. Trimming removed 0 bases at V and 5 bases at J, with 11 bases between. Germline V gene lookup returns CDR1 MGHRA and CDR2 YSYEKL. CDR3 length: 15 amino acids.

The rearrangement links TRBV6-5 to TRBJ1-2, with 7 nucleotides matching TRBD1. CDR3 length: 13 residues. Germline CDR1 and CDR2: MNHEY and SVGAGI. Unmatched junction bases numbered 5, after V lost 4 bases and J lost 6 bases. CDR3 protein: CASSWAGGNGYTF. DNA of the CDR3: TGTGCCAGCAGTTGGGCAGGGGGTAATGGCTACACCTTC.

This clonotype was seen many times. J is TRBJ2-3 and V is TRBV20-1, with 8 bases identical to TRBD2. V trimming: 0 bases; J trimming: 3 bases; junction bases outside the gene matches: 5. This CDR3 is built from 15 residues. From germline, CDR1 is DFQATT and CDR2 SNEGSKA (reference sequence). This CDR3 reads CSARDSGGPTDTQYF. The CDR3 DNA is TGCAGTGCTAGAGATTCGGGAGGGCCTACAGATACGCAGTATTTT.

The sample holds many counts of this clonotype. The chain recombines TRBV12-3 or TRBV12-4 with TRBJ2-3, with D perhaps TRBD2 (6 bases). The V and J ends lost 6 bases and 2 bases respectively, with 12 bases between them. The CDR3 has 14 amino acids. CDR3 region: CASSLAGTTDTQYF. DNA for the CDR3: TGTGCCAGCAGCCTGGCGGGGACCACAGATACGCAGTATTTT.

V usage is TRBV4-1 and J usage is TRBJ2-1; a weak D match, TRBD2 (5 bases). This CDR3 comprises 16 residues. Germline-derived CDR1 and CDR2 are MGHRA and YSYEKL. The V end was cut by 0 bases, the J end by 5 bases, with 14 bases between. The CDR3 coding sequence is TGCGCCAGCAGCCAAGACTCGGGGTGGAAAAACAATGAGCAGTTCTTC. It is translated as CASSQDSGWKNNEQFF.

This clonotype was found many times. The chain carries TRBV20-1 and TRBJ1-5; D gene ambiguous. This CDR3 region has 13 residues. CDR1 is DFQATT, CDR2 SNEGSKA, per germline (reference sequence). V lost 6 bases to trimming and J lost 9 bases, with 18 bases between them. In DNA form, the CDR3 reads TGCAGTGCCCTGCTGGCCGGGTCCGGGCCCCAGCATTTT. Translation gives CSALLAGSGPQHF.

In its sample, this clonotype was seen a few times. V usage is TRBV9 and J usage is TRBJ2-7; 7 bases line up with TRBD1. From germline, CDR1 is SGDLS and CDR2 YYNGEE. CDR3 length: 15 amino acids. The V segment lost 3 bases and the J segment 10 bases; nucleotides outside the gene matches: 16. CDR3 coding DNA: TGTGCCAGCAGCGCAGAGCCCTTTCCCGGGACAGCCCAGTACTTC. Translating it yields CASSAEPFPGTAQYF.

This clonotype was picked up many times. The rearrangement joins TRBV12-5 to TRBJ2-7; D perhaps matches TRBD1 (5 bases). The CDR3 length is 12 residues. Trimming took off 3 bases at V and 5 bases at J, with 8 bases between the two ends. In germline, CDR1 is LGHNT, CDR2 FRNRAP. The CDR3 sequence is CASGLLGDEQYF. The CDR3, as DNA: TGTGCTAGTGGTTTATTAGGGGACGAGCAGTACTTC.

This clonotype was counted at least ten times. V is TRBV18 and J is TRBJ2-1; 7 bases line up with TRBD1. This CDR3 spans 15 amino acids. Germline trimming cut 6 bases from V and 3 bases from J; bases unmatched to any gene: 8. Germline-derived CDR1 and CDR2 are KGHSH and LQKENI. The CDR3 DNA follows: TGTGCCAGCTCCCACGACAGGGCCAACTACAATGAGCAGTTCTTC. It is translated as CASSHDRANYNEQFF. The whole variable domain, filled in from reference TRBV18 and TRBJ2-1, reads NAGVMQNPRHLVRRRGQEARLRCSPMKGHSHVYWYRQLPEEGLKFMVYLQKENIIDESGMPKERFSAEFPKEGPSILRIQQVVRGDSAAYFCASSHDRANYNEQFFGPGTRLTVL.

In its sample, this clonotype was seen many times. DNA for the CDR3: TGTGCCAGCAGTTCGACTAGAGATGAGCAGTTCTTC. This translates into CASSSTRDEQFF. This chain uses TRBV28 with TRBJ2-1; D possibly corresponds to TRBD2 (6 bases). V was cut by 4 bases and J by 8 bases, with 9 bases left in between. This CDR3 is 12 amino acids long. The germline CDR1 and CDR2 sequences are MDHEN and SYDVKM.

In its sample, this clonotype was seen many times. The chain has TRBV12-3 or TRBV12-4 and TRBJ1-4, with 8 bases that match TRBD1. Trimming cost V 2 bases and J 7 bases; bases outside gene matches: 3. The CDR3 is 14 amino acids. Here the CDR3 DNA reads TGTGCCAGCAGTTTAAGGACAGGGAGTGAAAAACTGTTTTTT. Its translation is CASSLRTGSEKLFF.

This clonotype was seen many times. The chain uses TRBV14 and TRBJ1-6, with D perhaps TRBD1 (5 bases). Germline assignment: CDR1 SGHDN and CDR2 FVKESK. The germline V and J ends were trimmed by 3 bases and 8 bases, with 14 bases remaining between them. The CDR3 runs to 15 residues. The CDR3 DNA reads TGTGCCAGCAGCCATGGGGGTGTCCACCATTCACCCCTCCACTTT. Amino acids: CASSHGGVHHSPLHF.

Many counts were recorded for this clonotype. V is TRBV12-3 or TRBV12-4 and J is TRBJ2-3; TRBD2 is a possible D gene (6 bases). V dropped 8 bases and J dropped 1 base, with 13 bases sitting between them. The CDR3 totals 14 residues. CDR3 in DNA: TGTGCCAGCGGAACTAGGAGGGGCACAGATACGCAGTATTTT. Translated, it gives CASGTRRGTDTQYF.